These T cell receptor beta chains were read from a single sample in a study of blood T cell repertoires in COVID-19. Some clones are missing from TCRdb's copy, which holds only in-frame ones; the method was immunoSEQ multiplex PCR. The sample has 190,000 or so clones; more than 70% are singletons. Sequencing input: peripheral blood. The receptors originated from a woman of 80 years or more with active or convalescent COVID-19. Each CDR3 is given with its conserved first and last residue. The order of the fields is D gene, clone size, V gene, J gene, CDR3 protein, CDR3 DNA. A D gene is named only where the DNA matches it firmly. Not every row has a clone size; where given, it reads once, few, many or a size class.

D gene: -; clone size: -; V gene: TRBV28; J gene: TRBJ1-5; CDR3 protein: CASSLPGGQPQHF; CDR3 DNA: TGTGCCAGCAGTTTACCAGGCGGGCAGCCCCAGCATTTT
D gene: TRBD2; clone size: -; V gene: TRBV5-1; J gene: TRBJ2-3; CDR3 protein: CASSFLAGAGGDTQYF; CDR3 DNA: TGCGCCAGCAGCTTTTTAGCGGGGGCCGGTGGGGATACGCAGTATTTT
D gene: -; clone size: -; V gene: TRBV25-1; J gene: TRBJ1-5; CDR3 protein: CVLSGKGSNQPQHF; CDR3 DNA: TGTGTACTATCCGGGAAGGGCTCCAATCAGCCCCAGCATTTT
D gene: -; clone size: -; V gene: TRBV5-1; J gene: TRBJ1-2; CDR3 protein: CASSLATGFDGYTF; CDR3 DNA: TGCGCCAGCAGCTTGGCCACAGGTTTCGATGGCTACACCTTC
D gene: TRBD1; clone size: -; V gene: TRBV9; J gene: TRBJ1-2; CDR3 protein: CASSRTGDNYGYTF; CDR3 DNA: TGTGCCAGCAGCCGGACAGGGGACAACTATGGCTACACCTTC
D gene: -; clone size: -; V gene: TRBV10-3; J gene: TRBJ1-6; CDR3 protein: CAISRPLGQGNSPLHF; CDR3 DNA: TGTGCCATCAGTAGACCCCTTGGCCAGGGGAATTCACCCCTCCACTTT
D gene: -; clone size: -; V gene: TRBV5-1; J gene: TRBJ1-1; CDR3 protein: CASSLAVDRNTEAFF; CDR3 DNA: TGCGCCAGCAGCTTGGCCGTGGACAGGAACACTGAAGCTTTCTTT
D gene: -; clone size: -; V gene: TRBV28; J gene: TRBJ2-1; CDR3 protein: CASSFLVASSYNEQFF; CDR3 DNA: TGTGCCAGCAGTTTTTTGGTAGCGAGTTCCTACAATGAGCAGTTCTTC
D gene: -; clone size: -; V gene: TRBV5-1; J gene: TRBJ2-2; CDR3 protein: CASSRTYANTGELFF; CDR3 DNA: TGCGCCAGCAGCAGGACTTACGCGAACACCGGGGAGCTGTTTTTT
D gene: TRBD1; clone size: once; V gene: TRBV7-9; J gene: TRBJ2-7; CDR3 protein: CASSLRTGDYEQYF; CDR3 DNA: TGTGCCAGCAGCCTAAGGACAGGGGACTACGAGCAGTACTTC
D gene: TRBD1; clone size: -; V gene: TRBV19; J gene: TRBJ1-3; CDR3 protein: CASGKDRGTTGNTIYF; CDR3 DNA: TGTGCCAGTGGGAAAGACAGGGGAACAACTGGAAACACCATATATTTT
D gene: TRBD1; clone size: -; V gene: TRBV28; J gene: TRBJ2-7; CDR3 protein: CASSLDRVGEQYF; CDR3 DNA: TGTGCCAGCAGTTTGGACAGGGTAGGCGAGCAGTACTTC
D gene: -; clone size: -; V gene: TRBV2; J gene: TRBJ2-5; CDR3 protein: CASSVAETQYF; CDR3 DNA: TGTGCCAGCAGTGTCGCGGAAACCCAGTACTTC
D gene: TRBD2; clone size: few; V gene: TRBV6-5; J gene: TRBJ2-7; CDR3 protein: CASTLSPGLLYEQYF; CDR3 DNA: TGTGCCAGCACCTTAAGCCCGGGACTACTCTACGAGCAGTACTTC
D gene: -; clone size: -; V gene: TRBV27; J gene: TRBJ2-1; CDR3 protein: CASSTRDPRPNEQFF; CDR3 DNA: TGTGCCAGCAGTACCCGGGATCCCAGGCCCAATGAGCAGTTCTTC
D gene: TRBD1; clone size: few; V gene: TRBV18; J gene: TRBJ1-5; CDR3 protein: CASSPSIDRDQPQHF; CDR3 DNA: TGTGCCAGCTCACCATCTATAGACAGGGATCAGCCCCAGCATTTT
D gene: -; clone size: -; V gene: TRBV18; J gene: TRBJ1-1; CDR3 protein: CASSQEQGNEAFF; CDR3 DNA: TGTGCCAGCTCACAGGAACAGGGAAATGAAGCTTTCTTT
D gene: -; clone size: medium-sized; V gene: TRBV3-1/TRBV3-2; J gene: TRBJ1-2; CDR3 protein: CASSQVTGSAAGYTF; CDR3 DNA: TGTGCCAGCAGCCAAGTAACGGGTTCAGCGGCAGGCTACACCTTC
D gene: -; clone size: -; V gene: TRBV2; J gene: TRBJ1-5; CDR3 protein: CASSEWAAYSNQPQHF; CDR3 DNA: TGTGCCAGCAGTGAATGGGCAGCTTATAGCAATCAGCCCCAGCATTTT
D gene: -; clone size: -; V gene: TRBV3-1/TRBV3-2; J gene: TRBJ2-2; CDR3 protein: CASSQKGRRDTGELFF; CDR3 DNA: TGTGCCAGCAGCCAGAAGGGTCGGAGGGACACCGGGGAGCTGTTTTTT
D gene: -; clone size: -; V gene: TRBV12-3/TRBV12-4; J gene: TRBJ1-1; CDR3 protein: CASSFQGNTEAFF; CDR3 DNA: TGTGCCAGCAGTTTTCAGGGGAACACTGAAGCTTTCTTT
D gene: TRBD1; clone size: -; V gene: TRBV18; J gene: TRBJ2-5; CDR3 protein: CASSPGTGPQETQYF; CDR3 DNA: TGTGCCAGCTCACCTGGGACAGGACCCCAAGAGACCCAGTACTTC
D gene: TRBD1; clone size: -; V gene: TRBV13; J gene: TRBJ2-7; CDR3 protein: CASSTTGQGLPYEQYF; CDR3 DNA: TGTGCCAGCAGCACCACGGGACAGGGATTACCCTACGAGCAGTACTTC
D gene: TRBD1; clone size: once; V gene: TRBV2; J gene: TRBJ2-7; CDR3 protein: CASSRQGYEQYF; CDR3 DNA: TGTGCCAGCAGTCGACAGGGTTACGAGCAGTACTTC
D gene: TRBD1; clone size: -; V gene: TRBV19; J gene: TRBJ1-1; CDR3 protein: CASNRGPTEAFF; CDR3 DNA: TGTGCCAGCAACAGGGGACCCACTGAAGCTTTCTTT
D gene: -; clone size: -; V gene: TRBV4-3; J gene: TRBJ2-7; CDR3 protein: CASSPGVGPAYEQYF; CDR3 DNA: TGCGCCAGCAGCCCGGGGGTGGGACCGGCCTACGAGCAGTACTTC
D gene: TRBD1; clone size: -; V gene: TRBV19; J gene: TRBJ1-3; CDR3 protein: CASSSTGGAGNTIYF; CDR3 DNA: TGTGCCAGTAGTTCCACAGGGGGCGCCGGGAACACCATATATTTT
D gene: -; clone size: -; V gene: TRBV19; J gene: TRBJ1-5; CDR3 protein: CASRTGQYSNQPQHF; CDR3 DNA: TGTGCCAGTAGAACCGGACAGTATAGCAATCAGCCCCAGCATTTT
D gene: TRBD2; clone size: -; V gene: TRBV5-1; J gene: TRBJ2-3; CDR3 protein: CASSFSSGSTDTQYF; CDR3 DNA: TGCGCCAGCAGCTTTTCTAGCGGGAGCACAGATACGCAGTATTTT
D gene: -; clone size: -; V gene: TRBV9; J gene: TRBJ2-7; CDR3 protein: CASSVSPDRPYEQYF; CDR3 DNA: TGTGCCAGCAGCGTAAGCCCGGACAGACCCTACGAGCAGTACTTC
D gene: TRBD2; clone size: -; V gene: TRBV5-1; J gene: TRBJ2-1; CDR3 protein: CASSLVPSGGRVSFF; CDR3 DNA: TGCGCCAGCAGCTTGGTTCCTAGCGGGGGGCGGGTTTCGTTCTTC
D gene: TRBD1; clone size: -; V gene: TRBV24-1; J gene: TRBJ1-2; CDR3 protein: CATQGQGGGYTF; CDR3 DNA: TGTGCCACCCAAGGACAGGGCGGTGGCTACACCTTC
D gene: TRBD2; clone size: -; V gene: TRBV23-1; J gene: TRBJ2-6; CDR3 protein: CASSQSGGPSGANVLTF; CDR3 DNA: TGCGCCAGCAGTCAATCGGGAGGGCCCTCTGGGGCCAACGTCCTGACTTTC
D gene: -; clone size: -; V gene: TRBV19; J gene: TRBJ1-5; CDR3 protein: CASSMGGGGNQPQHF; CDR3 DNA: TGTGCCAGTAGTATGGGGGGTGGTGGCAATCAGCCCCAGCATTTT
D gene: -; clone size: medium-sized; V gene: TRBV27; J gene: TRBJ2-2; CDR3 protein: CASSLVGGVGTGELFF; CDR3 DNA: TGTGCCAGCAGCCTGGTCGGGGGAGTTGGAACCGGGGAGCTGTTTTTT
D gene: TRBD2; clone size: -; V gene: TRBV5-1; J gene: TRBJ2-1; CDR3 protein: CASSLGSSGSYNEQFF; CDR3 DNA: TGCGCCAGCAGCTTGGGGTCTAGCGGCTCCTACAATGAGCAGTTCTTC
D gene: -; clone size: -; V gene: TRBV6-5; J gene: TRBJ2-7; CDR3 protein: CASSYSAVPSYEQYF; CDR3 DNA: TGTGCCAGCAGTTACTCCGCAGTGCCCTCCTACGAGCAGTACTTC
D gene: TRBD1; clone size: -; V gene: TRBV9; J gene: TRBJ2-2; CDR3 protein: CASSGRTGGTVTGELFF; CDR3 DNA: TGTGCCAGCAGCGGTCGTACAGGGGGCACGGTCACCGGGGAGCTGTTTTTT
D gene: -; clone size: -; V gene: TRBV27; J gene: TRBJ1-5; CDR3 protein: CASSLGGQANQPQHF; CDR3 DNA: TGTGCCAGCAGTTTGGGTGGGCAGGCCAATCAGCCCCAGCATTTT
D gene: -; clone size: once; V gene: TRBV7-8; J gene: TRBJ1-6; CDR3 protein: CASARQQNSPLHF; CDR3 DNA: TGTGCCAGCGCTAGACAGCAAAATTCACCCCTCCACTTT
D gene: TRBD1; clone size: -; V gene: TRBV4-3; J gene: TRBJ2-2; CDR3 protein: CASSHYPGQGSGELFF; CDR3 DNA: TGCGCCAGCAGCCACTACCCGGGACAGGGGTCCGGGGAGCTGTTTTTT
D gene: -; clone size: -; V gene: TRBV5-5; J gene: TRBJ2-7; CDR3 protein: CASSLAGTGSSYEQYF; CDR3 DNA: TGTGCCAGCAGCTTGGCCGGAACGGGTAGCTCCTACGAGCAGTACTTC
D gene: TRBD1; clone size: -; V gene: TRBV6-2/TRBV6-3; J gene: TRBJ1-5; CDR3 protein: CASSYSIKGTALNQPQHF; CDR3 DNA: TGTGCCAGCAGTTACTCAATAAAGGGGACAGCATTGAATCAGCCCCAGCATTTT
D gene: -; clone size: -; V gene: TRBV9; J gene: TRBJ1-4; CDR3 protein: CASSYYLSAGEGKLFF; CDR3 DNA: TGTGCCAGCAGCTACTACCTCTCGGCAGGGGAAGGAAAACTGTTTTTT
D gene: -; clone size: -; V gene: TRBV3-1/TRBV3-2; J gene: TRBJ2-5; CDR3 protein: CASSPPSGHLTTQYF; CDR3 DNA: TGTGCCAGCAGCCCCCCTTCGGGACACCTTACGACCCAGTACTTC
D gene: -; clone size: -; V gene: TRBV30; J gene: TRBJ2-3; CDR3 protein: CAWSVGLALTDTQYF; CDR3 DNA: TGTGCCTGGAGTGTAGGGCTAGCGTTAACAGATACGCAGTATTTT
D gene: TRBD2; clone size: -; V gene: TRBV27; J gene: TRBJ2-3; CDR3 protein: CASTLRVLAGPDTQYF; CDR3 DNA: TGTGCCAGCACCCTCCGAGTTCTAGCGGGGCCGGATACGCAGTATTTT
D gene: -; clone size: few; V gene: TRBV12-3/TRBV12-4; J gene: TRBJ1-6; CDR3 protein: CASSLVGGSPLHF; CDR3 DNA: TGTGCCAGCAGTTTAGTGGGGGGGTCACCCCTCCACTTT
D gene: -; clone size: -; V gene: TRBV25-1; J gene: TRBJ2-2; CDR3 protein: CASSGSTGATNTGELFF; CDR3 DNA: TGTGCCAGCAGTGGCTCCACAGGCGCCACCAACACCGGGGAGCTGTTTTTT
D gene: -; clone size: -; V gene: TRBV4-1; J gene: TRBJ1-1; CDR3 protein: CASSQDSRENTEAFF; CDR3 DNA: TGCGCCAGCAGCCAAGATTCTCGCGAGAACACTGAAGCTTTCTTT
D gene: TRBD1; clone size: -; V gene: TRBV28; J gene: TRBJ1-2; CDR3 protein: CVSSSYRGPNYGYTF; CDR3 DNA: TGTGTCAGCAGCTCCTACAGGGGGCCTAACTATGGCTACACCTTC
D gene: TRBD1; clone size: few; V gene: TRBV23-1; J gene: TRBJ1-2; CDR3 protein: CASSQREPGQGVYGYTF; CDR3 DNA: TGCGCCAGCAGTCAAAGGGAACCGGGACAGGGGGTTTATGGCTACACCTTC